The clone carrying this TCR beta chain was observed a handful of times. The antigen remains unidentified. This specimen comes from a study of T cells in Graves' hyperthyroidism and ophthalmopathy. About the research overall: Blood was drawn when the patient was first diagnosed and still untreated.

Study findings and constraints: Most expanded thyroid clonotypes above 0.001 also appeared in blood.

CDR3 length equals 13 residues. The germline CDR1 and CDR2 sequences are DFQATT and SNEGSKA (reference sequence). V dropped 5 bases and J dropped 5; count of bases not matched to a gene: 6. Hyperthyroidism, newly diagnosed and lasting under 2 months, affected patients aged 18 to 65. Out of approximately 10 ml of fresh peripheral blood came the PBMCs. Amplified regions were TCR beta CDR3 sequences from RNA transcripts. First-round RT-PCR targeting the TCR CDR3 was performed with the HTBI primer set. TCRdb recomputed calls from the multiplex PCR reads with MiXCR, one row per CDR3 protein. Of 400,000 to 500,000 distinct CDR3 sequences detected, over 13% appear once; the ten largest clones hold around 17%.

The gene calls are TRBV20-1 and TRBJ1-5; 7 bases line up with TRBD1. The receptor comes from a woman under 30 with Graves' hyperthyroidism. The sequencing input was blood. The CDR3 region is CSAFRQGHQPQHF. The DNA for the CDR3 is TGCAGTGCTTTCCGACAGGGCCATCAGCCCCAGCATTTT.